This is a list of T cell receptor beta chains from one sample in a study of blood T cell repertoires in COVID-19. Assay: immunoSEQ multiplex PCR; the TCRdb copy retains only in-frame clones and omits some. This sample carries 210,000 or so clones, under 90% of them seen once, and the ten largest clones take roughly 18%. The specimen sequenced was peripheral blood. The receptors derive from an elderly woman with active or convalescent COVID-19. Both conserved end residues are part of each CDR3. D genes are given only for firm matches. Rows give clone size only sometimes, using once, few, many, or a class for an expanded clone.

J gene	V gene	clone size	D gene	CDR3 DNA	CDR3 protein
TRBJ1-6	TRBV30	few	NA	TGTGCCTGGATGGAGACTTCGCTCCCCCTCCACTTT	CAWMETSLPLHF
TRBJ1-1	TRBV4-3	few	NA	TGCGCCAGCAGCCAAGATCACAGGGCCACTGAAGCTTTCTTT	CASSQDHRATEAFF
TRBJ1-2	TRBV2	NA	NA	TGTGCCAGCAGTGAAATGGCGGGCGGAGGAGGCTACACCTTC	CASSEMAGGGGYTF
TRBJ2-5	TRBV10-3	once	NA	TGTGCCACAACAGGGTCGGGAGAGACCCAGTACTTC	CATTGSGETQYF
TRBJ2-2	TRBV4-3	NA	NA	TGCGCCAGCAGCCTAAGCGGCTCCACCGGGGAGCTGTTTTTT	CASSLSGSTGELFF
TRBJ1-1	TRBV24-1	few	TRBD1	TGTGCCACCAGTGACTCTGGACAGGGAGTTACTGAAGCTTTCTTT	CATSDSGQGVTEAFF
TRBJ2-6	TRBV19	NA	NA	TGTGCCAGCCTAAGGGGGGGCTCTGGGGCCAACGTCCTGACTTTC	CASLRGGSGANVLTF
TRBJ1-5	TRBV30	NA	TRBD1	TGTGCCTGGAGTGTACAGGGGGCAGATCAGCCCCAGCATTTT	CAWSVQGADQPQHF
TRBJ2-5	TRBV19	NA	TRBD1	TGTGCCAGTAGACAGGGGGAGACCCAGTACTTC	CASRQGETQYF
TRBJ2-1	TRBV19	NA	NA	TGTGCCACCGGGACTCATTCCTACAATGAGCAGTTCTTC	CATGTHSYNEQFF
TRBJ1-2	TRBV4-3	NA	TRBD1	TGCGCCAGCAGCCGGAGTCAGGGGGCAGGCTATGGCTACACCTTC	CASSRSQGAGYGYTF
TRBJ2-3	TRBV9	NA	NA	TGTGCCAGCAGCCCCCGTGTCGGAGGCGACACAGATACGCAGTATTTT	CASSPRVGGDTDTQYF
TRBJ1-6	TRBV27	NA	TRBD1	TGTGCCAGCAGTTTAAGGGGACAGACTTATAATTCACCCCTCCACTTT	CASSLRGQTYNSPLHF
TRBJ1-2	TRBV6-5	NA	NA	TGTGCCAGCAGGGTTGACAACGGAATGGGTGGCTACACCTTC	CASRVDNGMGGYTF
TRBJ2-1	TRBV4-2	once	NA	TGTGCCAGCAGCCAGAAGACTAGCTCCTACAATGAGCAGTTCTTC	CASSQKTSSYNEQFF
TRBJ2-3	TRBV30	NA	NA	TGTGCCTGGAGTACAGATATTACGCAGTATTTT	CAWSTDITQYF
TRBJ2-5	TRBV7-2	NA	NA	TGTGCCAGCAGCTTAGCGCGGGTCCAAGAGACCCAGTACTTC	CASSLARVQETQYF
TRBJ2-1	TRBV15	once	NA	TGTGCCACCAGCAGAGATTATCCCGGTGAGCAGTTCTTC	CATSRDYPGEQFF
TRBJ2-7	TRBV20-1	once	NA	TGCAGTGCTAGTGACACCAGGAGGGTCTACGAGCAGTACTTC	CSASDTRRVYEQYF
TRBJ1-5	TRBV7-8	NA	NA	TGTGCCAGCAGCCCATTAACTCGGAGCAATCAGCCCCAGCATTTT	CASSPLTRSNQPQHF
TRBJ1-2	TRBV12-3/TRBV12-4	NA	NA	TGTGCCAGCAGTTTATCGGGGAAGGTTGGCTACACCTTC	CASSLSGKVGYTF
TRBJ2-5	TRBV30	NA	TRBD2	TGTGCCTGGAGTGCGGCTAGCGGGAAAGGGACCCAGTACTTC	CAWSAASGKGTQYF
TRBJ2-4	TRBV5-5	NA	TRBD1	TGTGCCAGCAGCGCACAAGACAGGGCTCGGGCCAAAAACATTCAGTACTTC	CASSAQDRARAKNIQYF
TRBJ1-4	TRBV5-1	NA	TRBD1	TGCGCCAGCAAGCTTGGACGGGGGACAGAAACTAATGAAAAACTGTTTTTT	CASKLGRGTETNEKLFF
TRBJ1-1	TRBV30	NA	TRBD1	TGTGCCTGTGACAGGGCACTATCATTAACTGAAGCTTTCTTT	CACDRALSLTEAFF
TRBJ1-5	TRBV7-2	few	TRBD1	TGTGCCAGCAGCTTAGAGGGGACAGGGAGTCGGCCCCAGCATTTT	CASSLEGTGSRPQHF
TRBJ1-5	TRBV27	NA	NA	TGTGCCAGCAGTACATTACCTCCCAATCAGCCCCAGCATTTT	CASSTLPPNQPQHF
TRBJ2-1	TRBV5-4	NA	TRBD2	TGTGCCAGCAGCGTGGGACTAGAAGACTACAATGAGCAGTTCTTC	CASSVGLEDYNEQFF
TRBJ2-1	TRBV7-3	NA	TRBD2	TGTGCCAGCAGCGCGACCGGGACTAGTATATATGAGCAGTTCTTC	CASSATGTSIYEQFF
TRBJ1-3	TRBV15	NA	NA	TGTGCCACCAGCAGAGATCTGGCGGGTAGCTCTGGAAACACCATATATTTT	CATSRDLAGSSGNTIYF
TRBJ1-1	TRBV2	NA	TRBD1	TGTGCCAGCAGTGTATGGACAGGGTCGGTCACTGAAGCTTTCTTT	CASSVWTGSVTEAFF
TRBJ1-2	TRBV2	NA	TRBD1	TGTGCCAGCAGCCTCCGGGGGACAGGGGGGTACACCTTC	CASSLRGTGGYTF
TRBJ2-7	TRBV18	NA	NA	TGTGCCAGCTCACCACAGCTTACAGACTACGAGCAGTACTTC	CASSPQLTDYEQYF
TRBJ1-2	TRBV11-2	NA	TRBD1	TGTGCCAGCAGGAAAGGGACAGGGGGATATGGCTACACCTTC	CASRKGTGGYGYTF
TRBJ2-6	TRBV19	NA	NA	TGTGCCAGTAGTATGGTCCAGGGCGCTTTCTCTGGGGCCAACGTCCTGACTTTC	CASSMVQGAFSGANVLTF
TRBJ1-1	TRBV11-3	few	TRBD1	TGTGCCAGCAGCTTCCCGCAGGGGGCTGAAGCTTTCTTT	CASSFPQGAEAFF
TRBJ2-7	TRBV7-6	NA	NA	TGTGCCAGCAGCTTAGATAGCGCCTCCTACGAGCAGTACTTC	CASSLDSASYEQYF
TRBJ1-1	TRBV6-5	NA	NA	TGTGCCAGCAGCCCCCAGGTTATCACTGAAGCTTTCTTT	CASSPQVITEAFF
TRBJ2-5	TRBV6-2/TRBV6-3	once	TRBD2	TGTGCCAGCAGTTACTCTCCTAGCGGGGGTCGAAAGACCCAGTACTTC	CASSYSPSGGRKTQYF
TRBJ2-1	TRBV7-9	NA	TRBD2	TGTGCCAGCAACCCAGTAGCGGGGGGGTACAATGAGCAGTTCTTC	CASNPVAGGYNEQFF
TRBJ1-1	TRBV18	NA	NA	TGTGCCAGCTCGCTAAGTAGGAACACTGAAGCTTTCTTT	CASSLSRNTEAFF
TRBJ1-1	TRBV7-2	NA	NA	TGTGCCAGCAGCCCAGAGGGTCCAGGGGCGGTTGAAGCTTTCTTT	CASSPEGPGAVEAFF
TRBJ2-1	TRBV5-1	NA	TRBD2	TGCGCCAGCAGCGGGGTAGCGGGGGAAGGCGATGAGCAGTTCTTC	CASSGVAGEGDEQFF
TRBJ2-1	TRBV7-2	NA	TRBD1	TGTGCCAGCAGCCTTCGGACAGGGCGGTATGAGCAGTTCTTC	CASSLRTGRYEQFF
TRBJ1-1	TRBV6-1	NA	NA	TGTGCCAGCAGTTATTCCGGGACAAACGGTGAAGCTTTCTTT	CASSYSGTNGEAFF
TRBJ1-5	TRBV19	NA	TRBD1	TGTGCCAGTAGTCCACGGACAGGCGGCAATCAGCCCCAGCATTTT	CASSPRTGGNQPQHF
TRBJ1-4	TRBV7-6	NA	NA	TGTGCCAGCAGCCTTCAGATAACTAATGAAAAACTGTTTTTT	CASSLQITNEKLFF
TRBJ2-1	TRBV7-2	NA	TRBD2	TGTGCCAGCAGCTTAGAAATAGGGACTAGCGGGGTCTACAATGAGCAGTTCTTC	CASSLEIGTSGVYNEQFF
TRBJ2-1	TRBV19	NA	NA	TGTGCCAGTAGTATAGCGGCAGGGATCAATGAGCAGTTCTTC	CASSIAAGINEQFF
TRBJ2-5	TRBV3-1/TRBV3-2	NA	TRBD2	TGTGCCAGCAGCCAAGATTTCGGGACTAGCGGGGGCCGGGAGACCCAGTACTTC	CASSQDFGTSGGRETQYF
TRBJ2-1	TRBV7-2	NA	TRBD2	TGTGCCAGCAGCTCCGTAGCGGGCCTCCCTAGTGAGCAGTTCTTC	CASSSVAGLPSEQFF
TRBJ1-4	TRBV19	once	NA	TGTGCCAGTAGTATAGCCTGGGCCGCAACTAATGAAAAACTGTTTTTT	CASSIAWAATNEKLFF
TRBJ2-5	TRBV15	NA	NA	TGTGCCACCAGCTTGGACATCCAAGAGACCCAGTACTTC	CATSLDIQETQYF